This T cell receptor (beta chain) was captured by sequencing in a study of CD8+CD57+ T cells in acquired aplastic anemia. TCR beta VDJ and CDR3 profiling used genomic DNA as template. TCRdb re-derived calls from the reads in MiXCR, one entry per CDR3 protein. The sample carries approximately 170,000 distinct CDR3 sequences, about half recorded once. V dropped 4 bases and J dropped 11; count of bases not matched to a gene: 7. Germline V lookup: CDR1 SGHTA, CDR2 FQGTGA. CDR3 size: 13 residues. The rearrangement links TRBV7-3 to TRBJ2-5; TRBD1 aligns across 10 bases. The source is a human donor in good health, serving as a control. The sample was sorted CD4+, CD8+, or CD8+CD57+ T cells (not recorded which) from PBMCs. The CDR3 DNA reads TGTGCCAGCAGCTCGGGACAGGGGATGAATCAGTACTTC. Its protein product is CASSSGQGMNQYF. The whole variable domain, filled in from reference TRBV7-3 and TRBJ2-5, reads GAGVSQTPSNKVTEKGKYVELRCDPISGHTALYWYRQSLGQGPEFLIYFQGTGAADDSGLPNDRFFAVRPEGSVSTLKIQRTERGDSAVYLCASSSGQGMNQYFGPGTRLLVL.